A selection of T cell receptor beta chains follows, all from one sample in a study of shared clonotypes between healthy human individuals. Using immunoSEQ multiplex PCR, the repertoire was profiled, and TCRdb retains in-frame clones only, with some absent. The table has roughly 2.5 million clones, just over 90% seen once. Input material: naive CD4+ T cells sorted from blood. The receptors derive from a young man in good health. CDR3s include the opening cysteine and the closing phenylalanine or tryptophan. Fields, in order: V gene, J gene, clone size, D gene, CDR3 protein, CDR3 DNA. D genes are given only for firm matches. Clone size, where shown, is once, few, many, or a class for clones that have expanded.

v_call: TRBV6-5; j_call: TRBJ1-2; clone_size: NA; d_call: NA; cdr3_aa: CASTRDPKGDGYTF; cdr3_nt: TGTGCCAGCACCCGGGACCCCAAAGGAGATGGCTACACCTTC
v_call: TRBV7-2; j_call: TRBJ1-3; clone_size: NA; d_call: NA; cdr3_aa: CASSLGTASSGNTIYF; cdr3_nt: TGTGCCAGCAGCTTGGGGACGGCCTCCTCTGGAAACACCATATATTTT
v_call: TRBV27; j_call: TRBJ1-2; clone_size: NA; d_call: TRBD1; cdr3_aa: CASSATGAPPYGYTF; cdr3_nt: TGTGCCAGCAGTGCTACAGGGGCGCCTCCCTATGGCTACACCTTC
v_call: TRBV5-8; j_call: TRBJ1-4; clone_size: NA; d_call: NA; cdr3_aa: CASSFDLGSNEKLFF; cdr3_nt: TGTGCCAGCAGCTTTGATTTAGGATCTAATGAAAAACTGTTTTTT
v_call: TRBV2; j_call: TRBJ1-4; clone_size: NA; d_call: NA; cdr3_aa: CASSLKGQGKDEKLFF; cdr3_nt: TGTGCCAGCAGTTTAAAAGGGCAGGGGAAGGATGAAAAACTGTTTTTT
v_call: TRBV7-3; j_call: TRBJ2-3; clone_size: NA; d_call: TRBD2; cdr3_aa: CASSIGLATDTQYF; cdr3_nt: TGTGCCAGTAGCATCGGACTAGCAACAGATACGCAGTATTTT
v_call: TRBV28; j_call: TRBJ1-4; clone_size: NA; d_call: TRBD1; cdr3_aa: CASSPPGTGKTNEKLFF; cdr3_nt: TGTGCCAGCAGTCCCCCCGGGACAGGGAAAACTAATGAAAAACTGTTTTTT
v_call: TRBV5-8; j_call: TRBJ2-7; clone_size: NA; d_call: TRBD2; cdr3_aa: CASSLAGTSGSNEQYF; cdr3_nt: TGTGCCAGCAGCTTGGCGGGGACTAGCGGGAGCAACGAGCAGTACTTC
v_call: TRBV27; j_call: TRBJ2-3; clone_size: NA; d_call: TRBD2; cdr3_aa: CASSLFPSGGAVDTQYF; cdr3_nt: TGTGCCAGCAGTTTATTCCCTAGCGGGGGGGCAGTTGATACGCAGTATTTT
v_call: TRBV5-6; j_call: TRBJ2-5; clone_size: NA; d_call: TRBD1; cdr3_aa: CASRTGERETQYF; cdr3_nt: TGTGCCAGCCGGACAGGGGAGAGAGAGACCCAGTACTTC
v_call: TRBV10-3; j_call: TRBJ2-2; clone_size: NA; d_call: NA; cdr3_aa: CAISPDPTGELFF; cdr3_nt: TGTGCCATCAGCCCAGACCCGACCGGGGAGCTGTTTTTT
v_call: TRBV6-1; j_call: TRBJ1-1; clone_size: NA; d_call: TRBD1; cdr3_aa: CASSSGQPLEAFF; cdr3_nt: TGTGCCAGCAGTTCGGGACAGCCTCTTGAAGCTTTCTTT
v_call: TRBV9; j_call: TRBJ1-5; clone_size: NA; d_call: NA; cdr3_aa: CASSVDIDQPQHF; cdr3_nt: TGTGCCAGCAGCGTAGATATTGATCAGCCCCAGCATTTT
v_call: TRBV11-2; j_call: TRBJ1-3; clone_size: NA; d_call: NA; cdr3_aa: CASTWDGFSGNTIYF; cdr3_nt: TGTGCCAGCACCTGGGACGGATTCTCTGGAAACACCATATATTTT
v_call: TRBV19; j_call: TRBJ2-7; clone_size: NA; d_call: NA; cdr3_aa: CASSLQGVGHYEQYF; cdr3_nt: TGTGCCAGTAGTCTTCAGGGAGTCGGCCACTACGAGCAGTACTTC
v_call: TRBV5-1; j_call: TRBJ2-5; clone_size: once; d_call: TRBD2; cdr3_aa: CASSLGLAGGQETQYF; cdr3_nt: TGCGCCAGCAGCTTGGGATTAGCGGGGGGACAAGAGACCCAGTACTTC
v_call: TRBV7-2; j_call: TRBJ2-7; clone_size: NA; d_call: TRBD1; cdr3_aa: CASSSRTGGFREQYF; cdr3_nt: TGTGCCAGCAGCTCTAGGACAGGGGGTTTCCGCGAGCAGTACTTC
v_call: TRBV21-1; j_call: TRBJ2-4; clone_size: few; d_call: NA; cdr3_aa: CASSKGLDSYIQYF; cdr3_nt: TGTGCCAGCAGCAAAGGTTTGGATTCATACATTCAGTACTTC
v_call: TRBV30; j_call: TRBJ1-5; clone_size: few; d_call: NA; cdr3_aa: CAWSGGQDYQPQHF; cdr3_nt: TGTGCCTGGAGTGGGGGTCAGGATTATCAGCCCCAGCATTTT
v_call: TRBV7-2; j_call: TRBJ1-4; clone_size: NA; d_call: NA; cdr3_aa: CASSFVGGGEKLFF; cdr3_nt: TGTGCCAGCAGCTTCGTCGGGGGTGGGGAAAAACTGTTTTTT
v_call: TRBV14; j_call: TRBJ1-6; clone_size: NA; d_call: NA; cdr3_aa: CASSQVLGSSYNSPLHF; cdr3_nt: TGTGCCAGCAGCCAAGTTTTGGGGAGCTCCTATAATTCACCCCTCCACTTT
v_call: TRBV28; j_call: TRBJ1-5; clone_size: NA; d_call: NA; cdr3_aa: CASSGRVGNQPQHF; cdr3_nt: TGTGCCAGCAGTGGGAGGGTGGGCAATCAGCCCCAGCATTTT
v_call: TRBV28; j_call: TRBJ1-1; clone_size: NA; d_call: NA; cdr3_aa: CASSTDRYTEAFF; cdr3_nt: TGTGCCAGCAGCACCGACAGGTACACTGAAGCTTTCTTT
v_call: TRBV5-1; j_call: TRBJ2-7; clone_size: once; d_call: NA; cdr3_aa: CASSQLTGPYEQYF; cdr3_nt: TGCGCCAGCAGCCAACTGACAGGTCCCTACGAGCAGTACTTC
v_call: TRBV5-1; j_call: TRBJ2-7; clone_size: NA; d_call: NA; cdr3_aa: CASSLERMSNEQYF; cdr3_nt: TGCGCCAGCAGCTTGGAACGGATGAGCAACGAGCAGTACTTC
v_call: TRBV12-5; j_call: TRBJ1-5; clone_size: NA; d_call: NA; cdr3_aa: CASGFRPVLSNQPQHF; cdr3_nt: TGTGCTAGTGGTTTTAGGCCAGTCCTTAGCAATCAGCCCCAGCATTTT
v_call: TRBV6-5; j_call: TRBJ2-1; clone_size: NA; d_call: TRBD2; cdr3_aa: CASSSGGLAYNEQFF; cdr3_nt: TGTGCCAGCAGTTCGGGGGGACTAGCCTACAATGAGCAGTTCTTC